This TCR beta chain derives from a study of T cell repertoires in cytomegalovirus infection. This clonotype has more than one count but fewer than ten. Its antigen is as yet unknown. Looked up from germline, CDR1 is SGHDT and CDR2 is YYEEEE. Trimming removed 4 bases from V and 8 bases from J, with 16 bases in between. This CDR3 region has 14 residues. One entry per CDR3 protein, called by TCRdb with MiXCR from the reads. The data hold roughly 310,000 distinct CDR3 sequences, with 17% observed a single time. Study results and limitations: In two of eight donors, the top clonotype was HLA-C-restricted CMV-specific. Frequencies of public TCR beta families were cumulated, and this identified carriers of CMV plus the relevant HLA.

The clonotype comes from a human donor in good health (CMV status not recorded). Some clones in this sample may be carry-over from other donors' samples. Sequencing input: PBMCs. The J gene is TRBJ2-1, the V gene TRBV5-6, with D possibly matching TRBD2 (6 bases). The CDR3 DNA sequence: TGTGCCAGCAGCCCCCGGTGGGGGGTGGATGAGCAGTTCTTC. Protein product: CASSPRWGVDEQFF.